The entry that follows covers one TCR beta chain sequence. The sample originates from a study of T cell changes during pregnancy in multiple sclerosis. Produced via immunoSEQ multiplex PCR; TCRdb's table is partial and in-frame only. The data hold tens of thousands of clones, with around 92% observed a single time. The CDR3 runs to 15 residues. The V gene's germline CDR1 is SGHVS and CDR2 FQNEAQ. V shed 7 bases and J shed 8 bases, with 21 bases lying between them. The source is a female donor with multiple sclerosis, enrolled in a pregnancy study. The chain uses TRBV7-8 and TRBJ2-1, with D unclear. Material: peripheral blood, obtained after pregnancy. CDR3 region: CASTPILNPTDEQFF. The CDR3 region has the DNA TGTGCCAGCACCCCTATCCTAAACCCTACGGATGAGCAGTTCTTC.